Below are 7 T cell receptor beta chains sequenced from a single sample in a study of blood T cell repertoires in COVID-19. Only in-frame clones appear in the TCRdb table, and some are missing; sequencing was by immunoSEQ multiplex PCR. Counted here are about 130,000 clones, nearly 70% occurring once; the ten biggest clones make up 1.5% to 2%. The sample was peripheral blood. These receptors were taken from a woman in her 70s with acute or convalescent COVID-19.

This chain links TRBV27 with TRBJ2-1; D call uncertain. The CDR3 is made up of 12 amino acids. The V gene's germline CDR1 is MNHEY and CDR2 SMNVEV (reference sequence). Trimming stripped 8 bases from V and 0 bases from J, with 5 bases between. CDR3 sequence: CASGSSYNEQFF. In nucleotides, the CDR3 is TGTGCCAGCGGCAGCTCCTACAATGAGCAGTTCTTC.

The chain links TRBV30 to TRBJ2-6; 10 bases agree with TRBD1. The CDR3 is 19 residues long. Germline V gene lookup returns CDR1 GTSNPN and CDR2 SVGIG (reference sequence). With V trimmed by 0 bases and J by 2 bases, 10 bases remained unmatched. The CDR3 DNA follows: TGTGCCTGGAGTGTGCAGACAGGGGGCGAATATACTGGGGCCAACGTCCTGACTTTC. Residues: CAWSVQTGGEYTGANVLTF.

This chain uses TRBV24-1 with TRBJ2-2, with 8 bases lining up with TRBD1. V gave up 2 bases and J gave up 6 bases; unmatched junction bases: 7. CDR3 length: 16 residues. Germline values: CDR1 KGHDR, CDR2 SFDVKD. In DNA form, the CDR3 reads TGTGCCACCAGTGATTCCCGGACAGGGATTCCCGGGGAGCTGTTTTTT. Translating it yields CATSDSRTGIPGELFF.

V and J are TRBV5-4 and TRBJ1-1; a weak D match, TRBD1 (6 bases). The germline V gene has CDR1 SGHNT and CDR2 YYREEE (reference sequence). Trimming pared 0 bases from V and 4 bases from J, leaving 19 bases between. The length of the CDR3 is 17 residues. The CDR3 here is CASSLGGNRVRGTEAFF. In nucleotides, the CDR3 is TGTGCCAGCAGCTTGGGTGGGAACAGGGTTCGGGGCACTGAAGCTTTCTTT.

The chain has TRBV7-2 and TRBJ2-7; D remains unclear. V dropped 5 bases and J dropped 5 bases, with 13 bases sitting between them. CDR3 length: 13 amino acids. Germline CDR1 SGHTA, CDR2 FQGNSA. CDR3 amino acids: CASSLPHLDEQYF. The DNA for the CDR3 is TGTGCCAGCAGCCTACCCCATTTGGACGAGCAGTACTTC. The full variable domain, its missing parts supplied by reference TRBV7-2 and TRBJ2-7, is GAGVSQSPSNKVTEKGKDVELRCDPISGHTALYWYRQSLGQGLEFLIYFQGNSAPDKSGLPSDRFSAERTGGSVSTLTIQRTQQEDSAVYLCASSLPHLDEQYFGPGTRLTVT.

This clone was seen more than once but under ten times. The genes are TRBV5-1 and TRBJ2-2; 11 bases map to TRBD2. The V and J ends lost 2 bases and 5 bases, in that order; junction bases with no gene match: 2. This CDR3 contains 15 residues. Germline CDR1 is SGHRS and CDR2 is YFSETQ. In DNA form, the CDR3 reads TGCGCCAGCAGCTTACTAGCGGGAGAGACCGGGGAGCTGTTTTTT. Translation gives CASSLLAGETGELFF.

The chain combines TRBV4-3 with TRBJ1-4; a possible D gene is TRBD1 (6 bases). This CDR3 is 15 amino acids long. The germline V gene encodes CDR1 LGHNA and CDR2 YSLEER. The V end was cut by 1 base, the J end by 1 base, with 7 bases between. DNA of the CDR3: TGCGCCAGCAGCCAAGTCAGGGGAACTAATGAAAAACTGTTTTTT. This codes for CASSQVRGTNEKLFF.